A single sample is the source of the 29 T cell receptor beta chains below, sequenced in a study of CD8+CD57+ T cells in acquired aplastic anemia. Sequenced patients had shown CD8+CD57+ cell expansion by flow cytometry. The TCR beta profiling, which covered VDJ combination and CDR3 sequence, was carried out using genomic DNA as the template. Using its own MiXCR run on the reads, TCRdb lists one record per CDR3 protein. The sample yields some 200,000 distinct CDR3 sequences, less than 75% seen once. Sequenced: sorted CD4+, CD8+, or CD8+CD57+ T cells (not recorded which) from PBMCs. These TCRs come from a human donor with aplastic anemia.

The chain has TRBV20-1 and TRBJ2-7; TRBD1 matches 8 bases. Losses at the gene ends were 4 bases for V and 0 bases for J; bases not matched to a gene: 2. This CDR3 has 13 residues. CDR1 is DFQATT, CDR2 SNEGSKA, per germline (reference sequence). CDR3 DNA sequence: TGCAGTGCTACGGGACAGGTCTCCTACGAGCAGTACTTC. This gives the protein CSATGQVSYEQYF.

This clonotype was seen many times. The chain joins TRBV5-1 to TRBJ1-3; 11 nucleotides align to TRBD1. The germline V gene has CDR1 SGHRS and CDR2 YFSETQ. CDR3 size: 16 residues. V gave up 5 bases and J gave up 3 bases; unmatched junction bases: 7. The CDR3 DNA reads TGCGCCAGCAGAGAAGGGACAGGGGGTTATGGAAACACCATATATTTT. Protein: CASREGTGGYGNTIYF.

This clonotype was observed a few times. This chain links TRBV24-1 with TRBJ2-1; TRBD1 agrees at 10 bases. The CDR3 has 16 residues. Germline V CDR1 and CDR2: KGHDR, SFDVKD. V was clipped by 4 bases and J by 5 bases; unmatched bases: 7. CDR3 region: CATSDYDRGRNNEQFF. The CDR3 DNA is TGTGCCACCAGTGACTACGACAGGGGGCGAAACAATGAGCAGTTCTTC.

This clonotype was observed many times. The V call is TRBV15, the J call TRBJ2-7, with D perhaps TRBD1 or TRBD2 (5 bases each). Germline V lookup: CDR1 LNHNV, CDR2 YYDKDF (reference sequence). The V end was cut by 9 bases, the J end by 2 bases, with 20 bases between. The CDR3 covers 15 residues. The CDR3 loop is CATAGGSKGAYEQYF. In nucleotides, the CDR3 is TGTGCCACGGCGGGTGGTTCGAAAGGGGCCTACGAGCAGTACTTC.

The CDR3 here is CSASWEGTDTQYF. The CDR3 DNA follows: TGCAGTGCTAGTTGGGAAGGCACAGATACGCAGTATTTT. The V gene is TRBV20-1, the J gene TRBJ2-3, with D unresolved. The germline V and J ends were trimmed by 3 bases and 1 base, with 8 bases remaining between them. The CDR3 length is 13 residues. Looked up from germline, CDR1 is DFQATT and CDR2 is SNEGSKA (reference sequence).

The chain has TRBV9 and TRBJ1-2; D might be TRBD1 (6 bases). V lost 1 base to trimming and J lost 2 bases, with 18 bases between them. CDR3 length: 17 amino acids. Looked up from germline, CDR1 is SGDLS and CDR2 is YYNGEE. The CDR3 loop reads CASSVTGTHHFNYGYTF. For the CDR3, the DNA is TGTGCCAGCAGCGTAACCGGGACACACCATTTCAACTATGGCTACACCTTC.

The chain has TRBV24-1 and TRBJ2-1, with TRBD1 matching over 8 bases. Germline V gene data show CDR1 as KGHDR and CDR2 as SFDVKD. V gave up 9 bases and J gave up 9 bases; unmatched junction bases: 3. The CDR3 length is 11 residues. The CDR3 DNA follows: TGTGCCACCGGACAGGGAGTTGAGCAGTTCTTC. Its translation is CATGQGVEQFF.

Worth noting for this clonotype: One junction end disagrees with the germline gene, perhaps due to a read error. V usage is TRBV15 and J usage is TRBJ2-3; D is perhaps TRBD2 (5 bases). CDR1 is LNHNV, CDR2 YYDKDF, per germline (reference sequence). The CDR3 loop spans 14 amino acids. The CDR3 loop is CATSGEASSDTQYF. DNA of the CDR3: TGTGCCACCAGCGGAGAAGCTAGCTCCGATACGCAGTATTTT.

The chain carries TRBV7-8 and TRBJ2-5; D is unresolved. Germline lookup yields CDR1 SGHVS and CDR2 FQNEAQ. V lost 0 bases to trimming and J lost 6 bases, with 17 bases between them. The CDR3 spans 16 residues. For the CDR3, the DNA is TGTGCCAGCAGCTTAGCGGTCTCCCCCCCCAAAAAGACCCAGTACTTC. Its protein is CASSLAVSPPKKTQYF.

This clonotype was observed at least ten times. The chain combines TRBV9 with TRBJ2-6, with D hard to call. Trimming took off 3 bases at V and 2 bases at J, with 9 bases between the two ends. Germline CDR1 SGDLS, CDR2 YYNGEE. This CDR3 contains 15 residues. CDR3 DNA sequence: TGTGCCAGCAGCGGGAGAGGCCCTGGGGCCAACGTCCTGACTTTC. Its protein product is CASSGRGPGANVLTF. Full variable domain (outside the CDR3, taken from reference TRBV9 and TRBJ2-6): DSGVTQTPKHLITATGQRVTLRCSPRSGDLSVYWYQQSLDQGLQFLIQYYNGEERAKGNILERFSAQQFPDLHSELNLSSLELGDSALYFCASSGRGPGANVLTFGAGSRLTVL.

This chain joins TRBV13 and TRBJ2-1; D ambiguous. The CDR3 has 14 residues. CDR1 and CDR2 from the germline V gene are PRHDT and FYEKMQ (reference sequence). Trimming stripped 0 bases from V and 8 bases from J, with 11 bases between. Here the CDR3 reads CASSLGTFGDEQFF. The CDR3 DNA reads as TGTGCCAGCAGCTTAGGAACCTTTGGGGATGAGCAGTTCTTC.

V usage is TRBV15 and J usage is TRBJ1-1; weak D call: TRBD1 (5 bases). The V end lost 1 base, the J end lost 1 base, and 7 bases lay between the germline ends. Germline CDR1 reads LNHNV; CDR2 reads YYDKDF (reference sequence). The CDR3 totals 14 residues. The CDR3 coding sequence is TGTGCCACCAGCAGAGCGGGGACGAACACTGAAGCTTTCTTT. Translated, it gives CATSRAGTNTEAFF.

This rearrangement joins TRBV29-1 to TRBJ1-1; D is possibly TRBD1 (5 bases). The V gene's germline CDR1 is SQVTM and CDR2 ANQGSEA. The CDR3 is made up of 12 amino acids. Trimming left V 5 bases short and J 1 base short, with 8 bases between. CDR3 sequence: CSVTTENTEAFF. The CDR3 DNA is TGCAGCGTTACGACAGAGAACACTGAAGCTTTCTTT.

This clonotype was detected only a few times. The gene calls are TRBV9 and TRBJ1-2, with D tentatively TRBD1 (6 bases). Per the germline V gene, CDR1 is SGDLS and CDR2 is YYNGEE. Between the trimmed V and J ends, which lost 2 bases and 7 bases, there was a span of 12 bases. The length of the CDR3 is 13 residues. The CDR3 reads CASSVTGYGGYTF. The CDR3 DNA reads as TGTGCCAGCAGCGTTACAGGGTACGGTGGCTACACCTTC. Drawing the rest from reference TRBV9 and TRBJ1-2, the complete variable domain is DSGVTQTPKHLITATGQRVTLRCSPRSGDLSVYWYQQSLDQGLQFLIQYYNGEERAKGNILERFSAQQFPDLHSELNLSSLELGDSALYFCASSVTGYGGYTFGSGTRLTVV.

There are a few counts of this clonotype. This sequence joins TRBV19 and TRBJ1-5, with D unresolved. Germline assignment: CDR1 LNHDA and CDR2 SQIVND (reference sequence). V dropped 3 bases and J dropped 2 bases, with 2 bases sitting between them. There are 12 residues in the CDR3. The CDR3 region is CASSMGNQPQHF. The CDR3 DNA reads as TGTGCCAGTAGTATGGGCAATCAGCCCCAGCATTTT.

The chain couples TRBV15 to TRBJ1-1; possibly TRBD1 for D (5 bases). The germline V and J ends were trimmed by 1 base and 1 base, with 10 bases remaining between them. The germline CDR1 and CDR2 sequences are LNHNV and YYDKDF (reference sequence). This CDR3 spans 15 amino acids. CDR3 in DNA: TGTGCCACCAGCAGAGGTGGGGCGACGAACACTGAAGCTTTCTTT. It yields the protein CATSRGGATNTEAFF. Full variable domain (rest looked up from reference TRBV15 and TRBJ1-1): DAMVIQNPRYQVTQFGKPVTLSCSQTLNHNVMYWYQQKSSQAPKLLFHYYDKDFNNEADTPDNFQSRRPNTSFCFLDIRSPGLGDTAMYLCATSRGGATNTEAFFGQGTRLTVV.

The genes are TRBV14 and TRBJ1-4; 8 bases fit TRBD1. With 3 bases clipped from V and 8 bases from J, the junction kept 8 bases outside the gene matches. The CDR3 length is 15 residues. CDR1 and CDR2 from the germline V gene are SGHDN and FVKESK. The DNA of the CDR3 is TGTGCCAGCAGCCACTATGGACAGGGAGGCGAAAAACTGTTTTTT. It codes for CASSHYGQGGEKLFF.

Ten or more counts support this clonotype. The chain carries TRBV6-5 and TRBJ1-6; 9 bases line up with TRBD1. CDR1 is MNHEY and CDR2 is SVGAGI in the germline V gene. Unmatched junction bases numbered 13, after V lost 0 bases and J lost 10 bases. There are 18 residues in the CDR3. The CDR3 coding sequence is TGTGCCAGCAGTTACTCGATGAGCCTGGGACAGGGTTACTCACCCCTCCACTTT. Translation gives CASSYSMSLGQGYSPLHF.

The V and J genes are TRBV19 and TRBJ2-1; 9 bases are shared with TRBD2. The trim removed 9 bases at V and 5 bases at J, leaving 8 bases unmatched. Germline loops: CDR1 LNHDA, CDR2 SQIVND (reference sequence). The CDR3 length is 14 residues. The CDR3 reads CASVFSGSDNEQFF. In nucleotides, the CDR3 is TGTGCCAGCGTATTTAGCGGGAGTGACAATGAGCAGTTCTTC.

The rearrangement joins TRBV2 to TRBJ2-3, with 12 bases aligning to TRBD1. This CDR3 comprises 15 residues. Germline V CDR1 and CDR2: SNHLY, FYNNEI. Trimming took 5 bases from V and 9 from J; bases not matched to a gene: 9. CDR3 in amino acids: CASSPTGTGGGTQYF. The CDR3 nucleotides are TGTGCCAGCAGTCCTACCGGGACAGGGGGCGGCACGCAGTATTTT.

This chain joins TRBV20-1 and TRBJ2-7; TRBD2 agrees at 10 bases. Germline values: CDR1 DFQATT, CDR2 SNEGSKA (reference sequence). Unmatched junction bases numbered 3, after V lost 3 bases and J lost 1 base. CDR3 length: 14 residues. The CDR3 region has the DNA TGCAGTGCTAGTAGCGGGGGGACATCCTACGAGCAGTACTTC. Protein product: CSASSGGTSYEQYF.

The chain uses TRBV7-9 and TRBJ1-1; D is possibly TRBD1 (6 bases). The CDR3 is made up of 15 amino acids. Germline V gives CDR1 SEHNR, CDR2 FQNEAQ (reference sequence). V was trimmed by 6 bases and J by 4 bases, leaving 18 bases between them. The DNA of the CDR3 is TGTGCCAGCAGGTTCTACAGGGAAAGGAGCACTGAAGCTTTCTTT. Its protein product is CASRFYRERSTEAFF.

J is TRBJ2-7 and V is TRBV24-1; TRBD1 matches at 8 bases. Trimming took 3 bases from V and 3 from J; bases not matched to a gene: 6. The CDR3 covers 15 residues. The germline gives CDR1 KGHDR, CDR2 SFDVKD. CDR3 nucleotide sequence: TGTGCCACCAGTGATCCGCTGACAGGGGACTACGAGCAGTACTTC. It encodes CATSDPLTGDYEQYF.

The chain employs TRBV15 and TRBJ2-3, with a weak D call TRBD2 (6 bases). V was pared by 2 bases and J by 2 bases, with 14 bases between. Germline V gene lookup returns CDR1 LNHNV and CDR2 YYDKDF (reference sequence). The CDR3 spans 16 residues. The CDR3 region is CATSRLGLSNTDTQYF. The CDR3, as DNA: TGTGCCACCAGCAGACTAGGACTATCCAACACAGATACGCAGTATTTT.

This clonotype has just a few counts. The chain employs TRBV7-3 and TRBJ1-1, with D unclear. Per the germline V gene, CDR1 is SGHTA and CDR2 is FQGTGA. Between the trimmed V and J ends, which lost 2 bases and 5 bases, there was a span of 18 bases. The CDR3 loop spans 16 amino acids. The CDR3 region is CASSLDLGAEETEAFF. For the CDR3, the DNA is TGTGCCAGCAGCTTAGATCTGGGTGCGGAGGAAACTGAAGCTTTCTTT.

The V and J genes are TRBV19 and TRBJ1-1, with 9 bases matching TRBD1. Germline CDR1 LNHDA, CDR2 SQIVND (reference sequence). With 10 bases clipped from V and 5 bases from J, the junction kept 14 bases outside the gene matches. The CDR3 consists of 15 residues. The CDR3 is CATQRPGTGLTEAFF. As DNA, the CDR3 is TGTGCCACCCAACGGCCCGGGACAGGGTTAACTGAAGCTTTCTTT.

This clonotype was picked up many times. The genes are TRBV5-1 and TRBJ2-1, with D possibly TRBD1 on 5 matching bases. The ends were cut back, 4 bases at V and 3 bases at J, with 17 bases in the middle. Germline lookup yields CDR1 SGHRS and CDR2 YFSETQ. This CDR3 has 16 amino acids. The CDR3 DNA reads as TGCGCCAGCAGCCCAGGACACGGACCGTTCTACAATGAGCAGTTCTTC. The encoded protein is CASSPGHGPFYNEQFF.

This clonotype has a count of ten or more. V usage is TRBV4-1 and J usage is TRBJ2-1; D might be TRBD1 (6 bases). Trimming removed 4 bases at V and 4 bases at J, with 17 bases between. CDR1 and CDR2 from the germline V gene are MGHRA and YSYEKL. The CDR3 has 16 amino acids. CDR3 region: CASSLQGFGIYNEQFF. CDR3 DNA sequence: TGCGCCAGCAGCCTACAGGGTTTCGGGATATACAATGAGCAGTTCTTC.

This rearrangement joins TRBV25-1 to TRBJ2-1; D may be TRBD2 (5 bases). V was shortened by 5 bases and J by 4 bases, with 18 bases between the two germline ends. The CDR3 has 16 residues. CDR1 MGHDK and CDR2 SYGVNS come from the germline V gene. The CDR3 DNA reads as TGTGCCAGCAGTCTGGGTCCGGAGGAGAGGTACAATGAGCAGTTCTTC. Its translation is CASSLGPEERYNEQFF. Full variable domain (outside the CDR3, taken from reference TRBV25-1 and TRBJ2-1): EADIYQTPRYLVIGTGKKITLECSQTMGHDKMYWYQQDPGMELHLIHYSYGVNSTEKGDLSSESTVSRIRTEHFPLTLESARPSHTSQYLCASSLGPEERYNEQFFGPGTRLTVL.